The 18 T cell receptor beta chains listed next were all sequenced from one sample in a study of vaccination and CD4 T cells after COVID-19. With the Oncomine TCR Beta short-read assay, DNA from cultured CD4+ T cells was sequenced. One entry per CDR3 protein results from TCRdb running MiXCR on the PCR reads. The repertoire holds 9,500 to 12,000 distinct CDR3 sequences, with roughly two fifths as singletons. Specified treatment: roughly 11-day PBMC culture with coronavirus spike peptide pools or control peptides (ViraFEST assay). No antigens are known for them. Sequencing used CD4+ T cells from blood, cultured in vitro. These receptors were taken from a human donor who had recovered from COVID-19.

This clonotype was counted only a few times. The chain couples TRBV7-9 to TRBJ1-1, with 10 bases fitting TRBD1. The CDR3 has 14 residues. The germline V gene encodes CDR1 SEHNR and CDR2 FQNEAQ (reference sequence). Trimming took 3 bases from V and 3 from J; bases not matched to a gene: 1. The DNA of the CDR3 is TGTGCCAGCAGCTTTGGACAGGGGGACACTGAAGCTTTCTTT. Its translation is CASSFGQGDTEAFF.

J is TRBJ1-2 and V is TRBV24-1, with 8 bases that match TRBD1. Trimming removed 1 base from V and 8 bases from J; junction bases left unmatched: 20. The CDR3 is 19 residues long. Germline CDR1 KGHDR, CDR2 SFDVKD. CDR3 DNA: TGTGCCACCAGTGATTTAGTTAGAACAGGGGGGCGCAGAACGGGAGGCTACACCTTC. Its protein product is CATSDLVRTGGRRTGGYTF.

With regard to this clonotype: Germline is not matched at one junction end, which may reflect a read error. The genes are TRBV3-1 and TRBJ2-6; D gene unclear. CDR1 and CDR2 (germline): LGHDT, YNNKEL (reference sequence). The CDR3 is 14 residues long. The CDR3 loop reads CASIQISGANVLTF. In DNA form, the CDR3 reads TGTGCCAGCATCCAAATCTCTGGGGCCAACGTCCTGACTTTC.

This chain uses TRBV15 with TRBJ1-2, with D possibly TRBD1 on 6 matching bases. The CDR3 is made up of 14 amino acids. The ends were cut back, 6 bases at V and 4 bases at J, with 15 bases in the middle. Germline V gives CDR1 LNHNV, CDR2 YYDKDF (reference sequence). The CDR3 bases are TGTGCCACCAGGGATTCGGGGACACGCTATGGCTACACCTTC. It translates to CATRDSGTRYGYTF.

V usage is TRBV7-2 and J usage is TRBJ1-1, with TRBD1 matching 8 bases. CDR1 is SGHTA, CDR2 FQGNSA, per germline. V shed 1 base and J 4 bases; nucleotides not matched to a gene: 11. CDR3 size: 17 residues. In DNA, the CDR3 is TGTGCCAGCAGCTTAGGTTCAGGGGGCGAAAAAGGCACTGAAGCTTTCTTT. This codes for CASSLGSGGEKGTEAFF. Using reference TRBV7-2 and TRBJ1-1 for the parts outside the CDR3, the full variable domain is GAGVSQSPSNKVTEKGKDVELRCDPISGHTALYWYRQSLGQGLEFLIYFQGNSAPDKSGLPSDRFSAERTGGSVSTLTIQRTQQEDSAVYLCASSLGSGGEKGTEAFFGQGTRLTVV.

CDR3 in DNA: TGTGCCAGCAGTGAGCAAGGGTATGGCTACACCTTC. This translates into CASSEQGYGYTF. This rearrangement joins TRBV6-1 to TRBJ1-2; D not resolved. The CDR3 is 12 amino acids. V lost 3 bases and J 5 bases, leaving 7 bases between the germline ends. Germline V CDR1 and CDR2: MNHNS, SASEGT.

This chain joins TRBV5-1 and TRBJ1-2, with a possible D match to TRBD1 (5 bases). This CDR3 region has 13 residues. Trimming took off 7 bases at V and 8 bases at J, with 18 bases between the two ends. Germline values: CDR1 SGHRS, CDR2 YFSETQ. The CDR3 sequence: CASALGGVDGYTF. As DNA, the CDR3 is TGCGCCAGCGCCCTCGGGGGGGTTGACGGCTACACCTTC.

The chain links TRBV12-3 or TRBV12-4 to TRBJ1-3; unclear D gene. The CDR3 contains 14 residues. Trimming cost V 7 bases and J 0 bases, with 10 bases left between them. CDR3 nucleotides: TGTGCCAGCAATTCACAGACCTCTGGAAACACCATATATTTT. Translated: CASNSQTSGNTIYF.

The gene calls are TRBV5-4 and TRBJ2-7; unclear D gene. The V gene lost 2 bases and the J gene lost 6 bases, with 15 bases spanning the gap. CDR1 and CDR2 (germline): SGHNT, YYREEE (reference sequence). The CDR3 totals 14 residues. The CDR3 DNA follows: TGTGCCAGCAGCTTTGAAGGGAATGCTCGCGAGCAGTACTTC. Protein product: CASSFEGNAREQYF.

In this sample, this clonotype turned up once. The chain is built from TRBV5-1 and TRBJ1-1; D is undetermined. V was shortened by 0 bases and J by 0 bases, with 9 bases between the two germline ends. CDR3 size: 15 residues. Per germline, CDR1 SGHRS and CDR2 YFSETQ. The CDR3 region has the DNA TGCGCCAGCAGCTTGGGCGGGCTCTTGAACACTGAAGCTTTCTTT. It is translated as CASSLGGLLNTEAFF.

The rearrangement uses TRBV5-1 and TRBJ2-2, with 12 bases that match TRBD1. CDR1 SGHRS and CDR2 YFSETQ come from the germline V gene. V was clipped by 10 bases and J by 7 bases; unmatched bases: 5. The CDR3 runs 13 residues. The CDR3 sequence: CAGGTGGNGELFF. DNA of the CDR3: TGCGCCGGAGGGACAGGGGGCAACGGGGAGCTGTTTTTT.

Only one count was recorded for this clonotype. This chain uses TRBV2 with TRBJ2-3; D gene uncertain. Trimming pared 0 bases from V and 8 bases from J, leaving 6 bases between. CDR3 size: 12 residues. Germline V lookup: CDR1 SNHLY, CDR2 FYNNEI. CDR3 sequence (DNA): TGTGCCAGCAGTGAAGCGGACCTTACGCAGTATTTT. Encoded protein: CASSEADLTQYF.

The V call is TRBV7-9, the J call TRBJ2-7; D is undetermined. V was shortened by 5 bases and J by 4 bases, with 15 bases between the two germline ends. The CDR3 runs 14 residues. CDR1 SEHNR and CDR2 FQNEAQ come from the germline V gene (reference sequence). The CDR3 sequence is CASSDPHKGYEQYF. The CDR3 bases are TGTGCCAGCAGCGACCCACACAAGGGATACGAGCAGTACTTC.

As regards this clonotype: An end of the junction differs from the germline gene, which may be a read error. This rearrangement joins TRBV12-3 or TRBV12-4 to TRBJ2-4; D call uncertain. CDR3 size: 12 residues. CDR3 sequence: CASSLAKNIQYF. The CDR3 nucleotides read TGTGCCAGCAGTCTAGCCAAAAACATTCAGTACTTC.

The chain uses TRBV5-4 and TRBJ1-6, with D possibly being TRBD1 (5 bases). The CDR3 length is 17 residues. Germline V CDR1 and CDR2: SGHNT, YYREEE (reference sequence). V lost 0 bases, J lost 5 bases, and 15 bases lay in between. The DNA for the CDR3 is TGTGCCAGCAGCTTGGGTCGGGGCTACGGGGATAATTCACCCCTCCACTTT. Its protein product is CASSLGRGYGDNSPLHF.

This chain connects TRBV2 to TRBJ1-1; unclear D gene. This CDR3 contains 18 residues. Trimming took 1 base from V and 3 from J, leaving 21 bases between them. CDR1 SNHLY and CDR2 FYNNEI come from the germline V gene. The CDR3 region is CASSEVPGLEIRDTEAFF. For the CDR3, the DNA is TGTGCCAGCAGTGAAGTTCCCGGCCTAGAGATCCGGGACACTGAAGCTTTCTTT.

The chain has TRBV6-5 and TRBJ2-2, with D perhaps TRBD2 (6 bases). The CDR3 runs 15 residues. V was cut by 4 bases and J by 2 bases, with 11 bases left in between. From germline, CDR1 is MNHEY and CDR2 SVGAGI. As DNA, the CDR3 is TGTGCCAGCAGTTCCGGGAGTCGAAACACCGGGGAGCTGTTTTTT. Protein sequence: CASSSGSRNTGELFF.

This clonotype was seen more than once but under ten times. The chain uses TRBV7-2 and TRBJ2-7; perhaps D is TRBD1 or TRBD2 (6 bases each). Germline V lookup: CDR1 SGHTA, CDR2 FQGNSA. This CDR3 is 13 amino acids long. Deletions cut 8 bases from V and 1 base from J, with 12 bases between. CDR3: CASRGPRSYEQYF. DNA for the CDR3: TGTGCCAGCCGGGGGCCACGATCCTACGAGCAGTACTTC.